The clone carrying this TCR beta chain was observed once. The data stem from a study of blood T cell repertoires in COVID-19. On the study more broadly: Whether acute or convalescent, the COVID-19 samples came from the United States, Italy and Spain. In each case, the material was cDNA or gDNA derived from T cells, B-cell-depleted T cells, or PBMCs.

In the original processing: Amplified reference gene primers provided the basis for estimating nucleated cell counts. The repertoire was sequenced with immunoSEQ multiplex PCR; TCRdb's copy has only in-frame clones and lacks some. V, J and clone size are taken as reported in that table, and D and trimming were inferred from the DNA itself. The table records around 130,000 clones, roughly 84% of them present only once. CDR3 length: 15 amino acids. V was shortened by 3 bases and J by 2 bases, with 14 bases between the two germline ends. Looked up from germline, CDR1 is PRHDT and CDR2 is FYEKMQ (reference sequence).

The material sequenced was peripheral blood. This receptor was obtained from a woman in her 30s who had recovered from COVID-19. This chain uses TRBV13 with TRBJ2-7, with a weak D call TRBD1 (6 bases). CDR3 DNA sequence: TGTGCCAGCAGCTTGGGAAAGGGGGTTCCCTACGAGCAGTACTTC. Translation gives CASSLGKGVPYEQYF.